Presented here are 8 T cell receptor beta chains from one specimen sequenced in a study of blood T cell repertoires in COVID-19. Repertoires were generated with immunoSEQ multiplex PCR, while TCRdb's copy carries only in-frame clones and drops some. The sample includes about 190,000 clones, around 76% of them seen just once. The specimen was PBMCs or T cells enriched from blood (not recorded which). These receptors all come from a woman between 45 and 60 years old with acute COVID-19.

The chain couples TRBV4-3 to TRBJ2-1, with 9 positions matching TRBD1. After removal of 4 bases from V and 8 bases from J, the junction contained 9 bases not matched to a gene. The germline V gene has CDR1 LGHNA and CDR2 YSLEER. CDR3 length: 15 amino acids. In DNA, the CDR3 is TGCGCCAGCAGCCCCAAACAGGGGGCAGTATATGAGCAGTTCTTC. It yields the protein CASSPKQGAVYEQFF.

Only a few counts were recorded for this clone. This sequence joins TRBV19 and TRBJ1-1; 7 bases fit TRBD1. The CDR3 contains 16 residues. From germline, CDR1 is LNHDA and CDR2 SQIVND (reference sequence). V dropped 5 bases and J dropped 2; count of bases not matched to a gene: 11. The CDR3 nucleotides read TGTGCCAGTAGTCCGACCCAGGGACAGACTAACACTGAAGCTTTCTTT. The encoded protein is CASSPTQGQTNTEAFF.

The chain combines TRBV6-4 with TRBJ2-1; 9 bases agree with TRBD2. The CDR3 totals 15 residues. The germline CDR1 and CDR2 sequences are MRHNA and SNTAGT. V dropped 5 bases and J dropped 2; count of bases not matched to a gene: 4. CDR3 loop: CASSRSSGAYNEQFF. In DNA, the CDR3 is TGTGCCAGCAGTCGGTCTAGCGGGGCCTACAATGAGCAGTTCTTC.

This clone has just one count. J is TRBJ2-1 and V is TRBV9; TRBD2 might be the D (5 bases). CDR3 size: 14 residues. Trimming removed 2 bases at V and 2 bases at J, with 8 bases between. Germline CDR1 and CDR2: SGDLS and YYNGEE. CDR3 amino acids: CASSVSGTYNEQFF. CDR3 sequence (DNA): TGTGCCAGCAGCGTTTCCGGGACCTACAATGAGCAGTTCTTC.

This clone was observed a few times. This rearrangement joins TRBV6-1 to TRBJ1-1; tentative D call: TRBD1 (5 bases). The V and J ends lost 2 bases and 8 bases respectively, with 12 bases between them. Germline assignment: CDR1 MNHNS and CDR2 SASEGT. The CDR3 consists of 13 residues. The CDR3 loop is CASSERARTEAFF. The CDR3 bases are TGTGCCAGCAGTGAAAGAGCCCGGACAGAAGCTTTCTTT.

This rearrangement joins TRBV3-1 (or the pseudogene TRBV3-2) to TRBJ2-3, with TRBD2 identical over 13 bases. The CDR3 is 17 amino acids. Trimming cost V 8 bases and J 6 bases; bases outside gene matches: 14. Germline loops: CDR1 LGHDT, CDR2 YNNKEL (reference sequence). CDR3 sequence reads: CASGRRTSGGGRDTQYF. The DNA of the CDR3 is TGTGCCAGCGGACGACGAACTAGCGGGGGGGGTAGGGATACGCAGTATTTT.

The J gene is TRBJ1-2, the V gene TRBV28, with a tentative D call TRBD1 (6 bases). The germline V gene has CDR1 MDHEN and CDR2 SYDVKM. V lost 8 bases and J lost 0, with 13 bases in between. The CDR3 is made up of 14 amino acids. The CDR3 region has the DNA TGTGCCAGCGAGGGGGACACCCCTAACTATGGCTACACCTTC. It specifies CASEGDTPNYGYTF.

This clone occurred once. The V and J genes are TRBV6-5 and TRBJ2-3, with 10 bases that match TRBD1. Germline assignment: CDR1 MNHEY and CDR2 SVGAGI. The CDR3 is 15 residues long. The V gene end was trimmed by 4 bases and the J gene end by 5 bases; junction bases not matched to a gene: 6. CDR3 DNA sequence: TGTGCCAGCAGTTCATGGACAGGGGGGGTAGATACGCAGTATTTT. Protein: CASSSWTGGVDTQYF.